This T cell receptor (beta chain) originates from a study of CD8 T cells in Susac syndrome. RNA totalling 0.5 to 1 ug underwent reverse transcription with random hexamers. TCR beta CDR3 was amplified by immunoSEQ covering 54 Vbeta and 13 Jbeta. TCRdb processed the immunoSEQ multiplex PCR reads anew with MiXCR; each CDR3 protein has one entry. The table shows hundreds of thousands of distinct CDR3 sequences, with 65% to 90% occurring only once. Blood CD8+ and CD4+ T cells underwent high-throughput TCR beta sequencing. The multiple sclerosis controls, all treatment-naive patients, had relapsing-remitting disease that was stable or active. TEMRA cells were FACS-enriched, unlike CD8+ and CD4+ T cells, which were negatively isolated. The CDR3 sequence is 15 residues long. The V and J ends lost 7 bases and 7 bases respectively, with 20 bases between them.

The source of this sequence is a human donor with multiple sclerosis. The sequenced sample was CD8+ T cells from PBMCs. V usage is TRBV12-3 or TRBV12-4 and J usage is TRBJ1-5; possibly TRBD1 for D (6 bases). This chain's CDR3 is CASTHYGGLDQPQHF. The CDR3 coding sequence is TGTGCCAGCACTCATTACGGGGGCTTAGACCAGCCCCAGCATTTT.